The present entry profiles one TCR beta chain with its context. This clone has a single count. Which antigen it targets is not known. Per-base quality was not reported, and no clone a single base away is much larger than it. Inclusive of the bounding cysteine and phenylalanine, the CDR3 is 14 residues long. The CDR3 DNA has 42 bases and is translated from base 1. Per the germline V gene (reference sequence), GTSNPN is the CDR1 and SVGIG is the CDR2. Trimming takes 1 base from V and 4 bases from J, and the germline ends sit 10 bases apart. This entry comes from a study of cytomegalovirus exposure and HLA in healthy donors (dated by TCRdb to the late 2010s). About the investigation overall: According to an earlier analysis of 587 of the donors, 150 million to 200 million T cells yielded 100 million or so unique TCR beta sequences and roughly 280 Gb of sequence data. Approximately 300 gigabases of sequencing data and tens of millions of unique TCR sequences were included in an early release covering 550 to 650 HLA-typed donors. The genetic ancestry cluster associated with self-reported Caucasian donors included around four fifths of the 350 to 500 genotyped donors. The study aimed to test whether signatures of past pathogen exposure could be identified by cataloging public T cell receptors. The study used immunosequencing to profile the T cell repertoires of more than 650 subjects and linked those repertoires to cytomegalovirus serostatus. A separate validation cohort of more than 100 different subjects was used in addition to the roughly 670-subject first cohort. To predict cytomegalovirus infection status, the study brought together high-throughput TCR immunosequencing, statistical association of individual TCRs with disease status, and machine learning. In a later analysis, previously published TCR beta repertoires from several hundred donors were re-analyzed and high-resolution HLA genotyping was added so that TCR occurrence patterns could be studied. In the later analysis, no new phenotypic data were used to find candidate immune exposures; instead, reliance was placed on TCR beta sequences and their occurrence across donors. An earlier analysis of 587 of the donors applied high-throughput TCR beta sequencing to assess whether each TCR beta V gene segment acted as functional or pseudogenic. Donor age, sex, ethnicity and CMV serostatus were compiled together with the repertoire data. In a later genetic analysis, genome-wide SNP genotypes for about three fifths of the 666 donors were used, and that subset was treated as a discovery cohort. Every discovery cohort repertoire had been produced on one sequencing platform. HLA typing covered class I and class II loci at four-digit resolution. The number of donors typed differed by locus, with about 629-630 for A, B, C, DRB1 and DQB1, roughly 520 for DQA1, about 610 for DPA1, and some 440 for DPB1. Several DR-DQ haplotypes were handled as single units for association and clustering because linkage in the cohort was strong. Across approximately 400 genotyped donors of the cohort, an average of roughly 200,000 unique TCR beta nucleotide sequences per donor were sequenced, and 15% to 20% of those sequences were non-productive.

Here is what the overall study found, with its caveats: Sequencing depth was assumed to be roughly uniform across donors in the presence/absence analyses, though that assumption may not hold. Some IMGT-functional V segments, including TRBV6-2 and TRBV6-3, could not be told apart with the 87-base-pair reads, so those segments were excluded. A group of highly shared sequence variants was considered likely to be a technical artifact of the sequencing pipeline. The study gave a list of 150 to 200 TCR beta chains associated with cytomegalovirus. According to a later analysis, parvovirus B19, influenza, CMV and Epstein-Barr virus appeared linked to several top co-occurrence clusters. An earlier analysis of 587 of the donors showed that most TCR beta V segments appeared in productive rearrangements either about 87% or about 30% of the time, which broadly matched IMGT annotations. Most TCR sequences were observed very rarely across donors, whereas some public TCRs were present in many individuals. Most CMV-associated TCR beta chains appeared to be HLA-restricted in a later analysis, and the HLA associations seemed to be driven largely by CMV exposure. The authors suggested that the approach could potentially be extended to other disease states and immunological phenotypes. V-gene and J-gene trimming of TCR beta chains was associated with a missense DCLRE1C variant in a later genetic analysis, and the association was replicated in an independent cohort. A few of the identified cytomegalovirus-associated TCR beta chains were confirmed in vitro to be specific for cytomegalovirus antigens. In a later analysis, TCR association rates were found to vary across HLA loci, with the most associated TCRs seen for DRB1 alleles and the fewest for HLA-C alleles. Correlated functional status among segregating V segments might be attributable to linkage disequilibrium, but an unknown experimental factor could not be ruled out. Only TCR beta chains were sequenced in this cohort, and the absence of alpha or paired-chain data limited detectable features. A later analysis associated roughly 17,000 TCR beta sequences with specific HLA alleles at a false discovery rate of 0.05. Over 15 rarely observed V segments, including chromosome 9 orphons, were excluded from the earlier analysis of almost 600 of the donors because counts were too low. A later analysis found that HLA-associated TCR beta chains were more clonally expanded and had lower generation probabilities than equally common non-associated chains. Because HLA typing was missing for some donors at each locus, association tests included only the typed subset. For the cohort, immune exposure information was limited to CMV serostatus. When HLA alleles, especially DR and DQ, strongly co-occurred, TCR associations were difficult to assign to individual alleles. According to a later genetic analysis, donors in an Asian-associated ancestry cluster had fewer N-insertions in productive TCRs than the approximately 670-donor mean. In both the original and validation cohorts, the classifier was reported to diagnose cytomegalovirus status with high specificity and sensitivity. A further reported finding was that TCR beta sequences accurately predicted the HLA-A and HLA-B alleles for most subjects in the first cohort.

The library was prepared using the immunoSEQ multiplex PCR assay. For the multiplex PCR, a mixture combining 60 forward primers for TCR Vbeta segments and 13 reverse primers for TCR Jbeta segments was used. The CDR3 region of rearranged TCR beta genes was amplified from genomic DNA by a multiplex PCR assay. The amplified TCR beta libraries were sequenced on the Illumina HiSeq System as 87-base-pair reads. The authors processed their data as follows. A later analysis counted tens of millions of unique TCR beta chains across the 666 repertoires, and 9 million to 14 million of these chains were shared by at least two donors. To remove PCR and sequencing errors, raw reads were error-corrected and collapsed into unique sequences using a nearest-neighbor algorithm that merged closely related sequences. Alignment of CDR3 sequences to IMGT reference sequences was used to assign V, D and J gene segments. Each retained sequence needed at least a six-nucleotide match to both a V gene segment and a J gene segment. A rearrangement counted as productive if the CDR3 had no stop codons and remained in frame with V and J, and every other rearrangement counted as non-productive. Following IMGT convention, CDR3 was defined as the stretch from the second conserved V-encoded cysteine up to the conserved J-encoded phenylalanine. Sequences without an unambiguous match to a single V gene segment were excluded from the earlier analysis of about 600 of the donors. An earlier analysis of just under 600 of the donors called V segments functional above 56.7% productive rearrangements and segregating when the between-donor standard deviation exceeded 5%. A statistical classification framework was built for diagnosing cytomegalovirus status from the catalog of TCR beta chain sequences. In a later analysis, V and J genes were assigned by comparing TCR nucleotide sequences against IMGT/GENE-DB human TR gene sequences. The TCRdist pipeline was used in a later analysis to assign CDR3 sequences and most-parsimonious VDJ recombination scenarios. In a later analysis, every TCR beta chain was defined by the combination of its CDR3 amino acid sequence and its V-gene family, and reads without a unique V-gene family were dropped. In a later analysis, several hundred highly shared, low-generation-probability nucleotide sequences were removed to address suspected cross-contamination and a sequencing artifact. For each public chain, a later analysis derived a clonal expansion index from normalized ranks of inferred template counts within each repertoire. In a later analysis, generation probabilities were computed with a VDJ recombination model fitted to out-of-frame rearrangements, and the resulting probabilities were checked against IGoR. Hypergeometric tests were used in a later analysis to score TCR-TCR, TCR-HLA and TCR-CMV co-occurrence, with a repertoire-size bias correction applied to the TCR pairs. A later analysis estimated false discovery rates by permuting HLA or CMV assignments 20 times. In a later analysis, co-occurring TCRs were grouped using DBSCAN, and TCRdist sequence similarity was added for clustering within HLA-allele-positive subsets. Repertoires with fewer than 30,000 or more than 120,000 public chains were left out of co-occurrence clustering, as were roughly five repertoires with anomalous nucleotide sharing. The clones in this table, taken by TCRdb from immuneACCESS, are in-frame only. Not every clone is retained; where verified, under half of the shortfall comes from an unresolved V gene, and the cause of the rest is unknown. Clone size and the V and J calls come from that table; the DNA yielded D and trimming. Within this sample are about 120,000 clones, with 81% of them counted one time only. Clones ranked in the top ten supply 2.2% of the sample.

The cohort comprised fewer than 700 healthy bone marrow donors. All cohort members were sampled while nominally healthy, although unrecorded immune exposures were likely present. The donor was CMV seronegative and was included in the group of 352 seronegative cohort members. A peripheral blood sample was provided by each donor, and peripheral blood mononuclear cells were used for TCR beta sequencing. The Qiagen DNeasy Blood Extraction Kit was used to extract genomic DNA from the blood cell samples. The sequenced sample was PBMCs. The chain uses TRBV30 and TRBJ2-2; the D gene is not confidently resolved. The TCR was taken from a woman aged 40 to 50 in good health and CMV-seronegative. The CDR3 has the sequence CAWSGQTRTGELFF. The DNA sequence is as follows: TGTGCCTGGAGTGGCCAGACTCGCACCGGGGAGCTGTTTTTT.